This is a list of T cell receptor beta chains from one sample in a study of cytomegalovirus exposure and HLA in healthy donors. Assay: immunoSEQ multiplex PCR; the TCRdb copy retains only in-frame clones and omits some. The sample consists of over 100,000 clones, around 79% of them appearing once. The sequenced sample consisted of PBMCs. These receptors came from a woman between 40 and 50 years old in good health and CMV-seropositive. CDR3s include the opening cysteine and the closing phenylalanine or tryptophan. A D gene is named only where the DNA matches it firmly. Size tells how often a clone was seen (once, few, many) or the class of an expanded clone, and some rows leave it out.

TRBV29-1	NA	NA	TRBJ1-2	TGCAGCGTCGACTATGGCTACACCTTC	CSVDYGYTF
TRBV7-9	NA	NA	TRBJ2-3	TGCGGTTGCGCAGGGGCAGATACGCAGTATTTT	CGCAGADTQYF
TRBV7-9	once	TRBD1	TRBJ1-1	TGTGCCAGCAGCTTTGGGACAGGACCAGAAGCTTTCTTT	CASSFGTGPEAFF
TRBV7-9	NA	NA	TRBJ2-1	TGTTCCAGCAGCTTATCTCTAGAGTGGGGCACCTACAATGAGCAGTTCTTC	CSSSLSLEWGTYNEQFF
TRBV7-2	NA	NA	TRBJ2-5	TGTGCCAGCAGCTTAGGGTCGGGGAGTGGATGGACCCAGTACTTC	CASSLGSGSGWTQYF
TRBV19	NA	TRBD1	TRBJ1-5	TGTGCCAGTAATCGGGACAGCTTCAATCAGCCCCAGCATTTT	CASNRDSFNQPQHF
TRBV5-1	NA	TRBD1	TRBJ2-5	TGCGCCAGCAGCCTGGACAGGGGAGAGACCCAGTACTTC	CASSLDRGETQYF
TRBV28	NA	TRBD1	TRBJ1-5	TGTGCCAGTCACAGGGGGCCTCAGCCCCAGCATTTT	CASHRGPQPQHF
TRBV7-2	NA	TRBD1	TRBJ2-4	TGTGCCAGCAGCTCGCCAACAGGGGCTAGGGCCAAAAACATTCAGTACTTC	CASSSPTGARAKNIQYF
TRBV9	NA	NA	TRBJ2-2	TGTGCCAGCAGCGTAGCGTTTGTGAATGGGCAGGGGTTCGGGGAGCTGTTTTTT	CASSVAFVNGQGFGELFF
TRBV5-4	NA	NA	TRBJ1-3	TGTGCCAGCAGCTTGTGGTCCGCGAGAAACTCTGGAAACACCATATATTTT	CASSLWSARNSGNTIYF
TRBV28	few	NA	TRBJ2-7	TGTGCCAGCACCGAGAACAGACCACCCTACGAGCAGTACTTC	CASTENRPPYEQYF
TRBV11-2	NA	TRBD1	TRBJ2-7	TGTGCCAGCAGTAGTGCGATCAGGGGGCGAAGGTCCTACGAGCAGTACTTC	CASSSAIRGRRSYEQYF
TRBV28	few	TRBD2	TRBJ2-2	TGTGCCAGCAGTGCGGGAGTACGGAACACCGGGGAGCTGTTTTTT	CASSAGVRNTGELFF
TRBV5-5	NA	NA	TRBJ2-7	TGTGCCAGCAGCCCGACAGAGACCCCCTACGAGCAGTACTTC	CASSPTETPYEQYF
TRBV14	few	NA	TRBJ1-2	TGTGCCAGCAGCCAACTGTTGGCCTATGGCTACACCTTC	CASSQLLAYGYTF
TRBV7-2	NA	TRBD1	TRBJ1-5	TGTGCCAGCAGCTTAGACAGGGGGAGCAATCAGCCCCAGCATTTT	CASSLDRGSNQPQHF
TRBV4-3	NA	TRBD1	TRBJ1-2	TGCGCCAGCAGCCAAGACCGGGACAGTATAACTAACTATGGCTACACCTTC	CASSQDRDSITNYGYTF
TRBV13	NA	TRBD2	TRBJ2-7	TGTGCCAGCAGCTTTGGACTAGCGGGGGACTACGAGCAGTACTTC	CASSFGLAGDYEQYF
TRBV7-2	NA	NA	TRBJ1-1	TGTGCCAGCAGCTTAGGGGTGGTACAGGCGCACACTGAAGCTTTCTTT	CASSLGVVQAHTEAFF
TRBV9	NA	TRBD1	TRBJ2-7	TGTGCCAGCAGCGTGGGACAGGGGACCTACGAGCAGTACTTC	CASSVGQGTYEQYF
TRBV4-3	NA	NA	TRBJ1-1	TGCGCCAGCAGCCAACCAGGACAGACACATGAAGCTTTCTTT	CASSQPGQTHEAFF
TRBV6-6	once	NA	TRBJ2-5	TGTGCCAGCAGTTACCCGGGGGAGACCCAGTACTTC	CASSYPGETQYF
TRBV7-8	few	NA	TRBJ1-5	TGTGCCAGCAGCTTACTGCAGGGGAGAGAAGGCAATCAGCCCCAGCATTTT	CASSLLQGREGNQPQHF
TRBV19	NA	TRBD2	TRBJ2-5	TGTGCCAGTAGCCCTGGGGGCAGCGGGAGGCCCCAAGAGACCCAGTACTTC	CASSPGGSGRPQETQYF
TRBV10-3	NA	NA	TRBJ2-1	TGTGCCACCGACCGCTCTGGGACAAACAATGAGCAGTTCTTC	CATDRSGTNNEQFF
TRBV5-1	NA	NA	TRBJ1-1	TGCGCCAGCAGCTGGACGGACACGTCGTATAGTACTTTCTTT	CASSWTDTSYSTFF
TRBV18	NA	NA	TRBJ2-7	TGTGCCAGCTCACCTGGGAGTTCCTACGAGCAGTACTTC	CASSPGSSYEQYF
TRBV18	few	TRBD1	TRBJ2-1	TGTGCCAGCTCACCCGAGGGGACAGAGACCTACAATGAGCAGTTCTTC	CASSPEGTETYNEQFF
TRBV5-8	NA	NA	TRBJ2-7	TGTGCCAGCGGCATGGTTCCGGTACGGGAGCAGTACTTC	CASGMVPVREQYF
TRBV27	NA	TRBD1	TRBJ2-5	TGTGCCAGCAGGGACAGGGAACATGAGACCCAGTACTTC	CASRDREHETQYF
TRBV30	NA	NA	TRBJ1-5	TGTGCCTGGAGTGTACGGGGGGGTGGCAATCAGCCCCAGCATTTT	CAWSVRGGGNQPQHF
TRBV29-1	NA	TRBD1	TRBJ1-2	TGCAGCGTCGGACAGGACTATGGCTACACCTTC	CSVGQDYGYTF
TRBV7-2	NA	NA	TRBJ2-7	TGTGCCAGCAGCATAACACCAGCCTACGAGCAGTACTTC	CASSITPAYEQYF
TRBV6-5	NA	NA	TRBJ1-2	TGTGCCAGCAGTACCCGGGGTGGAAACTATGGCTACACCTTC	CASSTRGGNYGYTF
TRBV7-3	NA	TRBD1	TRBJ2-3	TGTGCCAGCAGACGTACAGGGGGTCGCACAGATACGCAGTATTTT	CASRRTGGRTDTQYF
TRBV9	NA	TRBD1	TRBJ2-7	TGTGCCAGCAGCGTAGAACAGGGGGCGATCGAGCAGTACTTC	CASSVEQGAIEQYF
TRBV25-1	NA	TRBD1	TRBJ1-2	TGTGCCAGCAGCAGGACAGGGGACTATGGCTACACCTTC	CASSRTGDYGYTF
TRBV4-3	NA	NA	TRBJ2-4	TGCGCCAGCAGCCAGGACAGCCTAGCCAAAAACATTCAGTACTTC	CASSQDSLAKNIQYF
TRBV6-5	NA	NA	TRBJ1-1	TGTGCCAGCAGTTACAAGCTTGAAGCTTTCTTT	CASSYKLEAFF
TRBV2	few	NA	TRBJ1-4	TGTGCCAGCACATTTGACAGTGCAACTAATGAAAAACTGTTTTTT	CASTFDSATNEKLFF
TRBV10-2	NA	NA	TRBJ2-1	TGCGCCAGCAGGAAGGAAGGGAGCTCCTACAATGAGCAGTTCTTC	CASRKEGSSYNEQFF
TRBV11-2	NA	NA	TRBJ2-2	TGTGCCAGCAGCTTAGTCATGGCGGCCGGGGAGCTGTTTTTT	CASSLVMAAGELFF
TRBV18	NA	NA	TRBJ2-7	TGTGCCAGCTCTCCTACCATATCCGAGCAGTACTTC	CASSPTISEQYF
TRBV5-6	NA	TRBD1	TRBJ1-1	TGTGCCAGCAGCTTCAGGACAGGGGGTAAGAGGAACACTGAAGCTTTCTTT	CASSFRTGGKRNTEAFF
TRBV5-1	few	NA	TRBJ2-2	TGCGCCAGCAGCTTAGTACAGACGAACACCGGGGAGCTGTTTTTT	CASSLVQTNTGELFF
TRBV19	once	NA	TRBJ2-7	TGTGCCAGTAGTATAGCGGGAAGCTCCTACGAGCAGTACTTC	CASSIAGSSYEQYF
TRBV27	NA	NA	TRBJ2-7	TGTGCCAGCAGTTTTGGGGGGTTGAGCGAGCAGTACTTC	CASSFGGLSEQYF
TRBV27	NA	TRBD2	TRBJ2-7	TGTGCCAGCAGTTCCCCTACGAGCGGGACCGGATACGAGCAGTACTTC	CASSSPTSGTGYEQYF
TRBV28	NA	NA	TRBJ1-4	TGTGCCAGCAGTTCACCGACAGCAACTAATGAAAAACTGTTTTTT	CASSSPTATNEKLFF
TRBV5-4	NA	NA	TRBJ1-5	TGTGCCAGCAGCTTGGAGAGGAATCAGCCCCAGCATTTT	CASSLERNQPQHF
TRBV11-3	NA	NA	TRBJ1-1	TGTGCCAGCAGCTTAGATGGCAAGAACACTGAAGCTTTCTTT	CASSLDGKNTEAFF
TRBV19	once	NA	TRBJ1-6	TGTGCCAGTAGTGCAGGGGTCAATTCACCCCTCCACTTT	CASSAGVNSPLHF